This passage covers 26 T cell receptor beta chains from one sample sequenced in a study of long-term antiretroviral therapy in people with HIV. With survey level as its setting, the immunoSEQ assay was v3.0. The assay was immunoSEQ multiplex PCR, and TCRdb's table has in-frame clones only and misses some. The sample includes roughly 34,000 clones, about 85% of them seen just once. The source was unsorted PBMCs, collected 1.9 years after starting antiretroviral therapy. These receptor sequences come from a man between 18 and 29 years old with HIV.

V gene TRBV11-2 combines with J gene TRBJ1-6; D is ambiguous. This CDR3 comprises 17 residues. V gave up 4 bases and J gave up 5 bases, with 18 bases separating them. Per germline, CDR1 SGHAT and CDR2 FQNNGV. The CDR3: CASSSGFRQPHNSPLHF. The CDR3, as DNA: TGTGCCAGCAGCTCCGGCTTCAGGCAGCCACATAATTCACCCCTCCACTTT. The variable domain in full, completed from reference TRBV11-2 and TRBJ1-6, reads EAGVAQSPRYKIIEKRQSVAFWCNPISGHATLYWYQQILGQGPKLLIQFQNNGVVDDSQLPKDRFSAERLKGVDSTLKIQPAKLEDSAVYLCASSSGFRQPHNSPLHFGNGTRLTVT.

V usage is TRBV7-3 and J usage is TRBJ2-5, with TRBD2 identical over 7 bases. J was trimmed by 3 bases and V by 0 bases; bases with no gene match: 4. The CDR3 runs 15 residues. CDR1 is SGHTA and CDR2 is FQGTGA in the germline V gene. CDR3 DNA: TGTGCCAGCAGCTTAACCGGGGGGTTTGAAGAGACCCAGTACTTC. Its translation is CASSLTGGFEETQYF.

There are a few counts of this clone. The chain uses TRBV25-1 and TRBJ2-7, with 7 bases lining up with TRBD1. V was clipped by 10 bases and J by 3 bases; unmatched bases: 9. Germline V gives CDR1 MGHDK, CDR2 SYGVNS. This CDR3 has 13 residues. The CDR3 loop is CATSTGTSYEQYF. Here the CDR3 DNA reads TGTGCCACTTCGACAGGGACCAGCTACGAGCAGTACTTC.

The chain combines TRBV7-2 with TRBJ1-2; TRBD1 matches 12 bases. After removal of 5 bases from V and 4 bases from J, the junction contained 8 bases not matched to a gene. The CDR3 is made up of 16 amino acids. Germline lookup yields CDR1 SGHTA and CDR2 FQGNSA. CDR3 coding DNA: TGTGCCAGCAGCCCTTCCGGGACAGGGGGCAGCTATGGCTACACCTTC. It translates to CASSPSGTGGSYGYTF.

The V call is TRBV10-1, the J call TRBJ1-2; D gene uncertain. Germline V gene sequence: CDR1 WNHNN, CDR2 SYGVQD (reference sequence). There are 15 residues in the CDR3. V was trimmed by 6 bases and J by 0 bases, leaving 14 bases between them. CDR3 coding DNA: TGCGCCAGCAGCGACCCCTCCGGGGCTAACTATGGCTACACCTTC. This translates into CASSDPSGANYGYTF.

CDR3 nucleotides: TGTGCCAGCAGCTCCCCAAGGGACACTGAAGCTTTCTTT. Its translation is CASSSPRDTEAFF. The gene calls are TRBV11-2 and TRBJ1-1, with D unclear. Per the germline V gene, CDR1 is SGHAT and CDR2 is FQNNGV. Trimming shortened V by 4 bases and J by 3 bases, and 9 bases separated the two germline ends. The CDR3 is 13 amino acids.

This chain uses TRBV5-1 with TRBJ2-7; TRBD1 or TRBD2 may be the D gene (7 bases each). The CDR3 runs 16 residues. V lost 4 bases and J lost 4, with 21 bases in between. CDR1 is SGHRS, CDR2 YFSETQ, per germline. The CDR3 DNA follows: TGCGCCAGCAGCCCAGGGGGGGACAGATCAACTTACGAGCAGTACGTC. Residues: CASSPGGDRSTYEQYV.

This rearrangement joins TRBV7-9 to TRBJ2-3; TRBD2 aligns across 7 bases. Germline CDR1 SEHNR, CDR2 FQNEAQ (reference sequence). The trim removed 11 bases at V and 5 bases at J, leaving 7 bases unmatched. The CDR3 consists of 12 residues. The CDR3 DNA is TGTGCCGACGAGGTAGCGGGAGATACGCAGTATTTT. It is translated as CADEVAGDTQYF.

V is TRBV10-1 and J is TRBJ1-1, with D unclear. Trimming removed 5 bases at V and 0 bases at J, with 13 bases between. Germline-derived CDR1 and CDR2 are WNHNN and SYGVQD (reference sequence). The CDR3 length is 15 residues. CDR3 sequence (DNA): TGCGCCAGCAGTCGCAGGAGGGATGTGAACACTGAAGCTTTCTTT. Its translation: CASSRRRDVNTEAFF.

The chain carries TRBV6-1 and TRBJ1-3; D is uncertain. V was cut by 2 bases and J by 4 bases, with 9 bases left in between. The CDR3 has 14 amino acids. In germline, CDR1 is MNHNS, CDR2 SASEGT. CDR3 nucleotides: TGTGCCAGCAGTGAAAGCTACAGAGGAAACACCATATATTTT. It specifies CASSESYRGNTIYF.

The V call is TRBV7-2, the J call TRBJ1-2, with D possibly TRBD1 on 5 matching bases. This CDR3 comprises 15 residues. With 4 bases removed from V and 3 bases from J, the gap between germline ends came to 15 bases. Looked up from germline, CDR1 is SGHTA and CDR2 is FQGNSA. The CDR3 DNA is TGTGCCAGCAGCTCCCGCTATCCGGGGGACTATGGCTACACCTTC. Translation: CASSSRYPGDYGYTF.

This rearrangement joins TRBV5-4 to TRBJ2-7; the D gene is possibly TRBD1 (6 bases). Trimming stripped 4 bases from V and 0 bases from J, with 11 bases between. Germline V gives CDR1 SGHNT, CDR2 YYREEE (reference sequence). The CDR3 loop spans 14 amino acids. The CDR3, as DNA: TGTGCCAGCAGCCCTCCGACAGGCTCCTACGAGCAGTACTTC. Residues: CASSPPTGSYEQYF.

The J gene is TRBJ2-1, the V gene TRBV4-1; D uncertain. The CDR3 totals 13 residues. Germline loops: CDR1 MGHRA, CDR2 YSYEKL. Trimming stripped 1 base from V and 5 bases from J, with 6 bases between. CDR3 amino acids: CASSQGFDNEQFF. The CDR3 DNA reads TGCGCCAGCAGCCAAGGGTTCGACAATGAGCAGTTCTTC.

The CDR3 is CASSLDSTSGNTIYF. The CDR3 nucleotides read TGTGCCAGCAGCTTAGACAGCACTTCTGGAAACACCATATATTTT. The rearrangement links TRBV7-6 to TRBJ1-3; D unclear. The CDR3 totals 15 residues. V was trimmed by 1 base and J by 1 base, leaving 8 bases between them. CDR1 SGHVS and CDR2 FNYEAQ come from the germline V gene.

The chain employs TRBV18 and TRBJ2-3; 12 nucleotides match TRBD2. The germline gives CDR1 KGHSH, CDR2 LQKENI. The CDR3 covers 18 residues. Trimming removed 2 bases from V and 5 bases from J; junction bases left unmatched: 11. The DNA of the CDR3 is TGTGCCAGCTCACCAGCCGGACTAGCGGGGTCTCAGGTAGATACGCAGTATTTT. It translates to CASSPAGLAGSQVDTQYF. The full variable domain, rest sourced from reference TRBV18 and TRBJ2-3, is NAGVMQNPRHLVRRRGQEARLRCSPMKGHSHVYWYRQLPEEGLKFMVYLQKENIIDESGMPKERFSAEFPKEGPSILRIQQVVRGDSAAYFCASSPAGLAGSQVDTQYFGPGTRLTVL.

J is TRBJ2-5 and V is TRBV5-6; 7 bases map to TRBD1. Germline assignment: CDR1 SGHDT and CDR2 YYEEEE. Germline trimming cut 2 bases from V and 4 bases from J; bases unmatched to any gene: 8. The CDR3 runs to 15 residues. DNA of the CDR3: TGTGCCAGCAGCTTACTTGACAGGGACGTAGAGACCCAGTACTTC. Translating it yields CASSLLDRDVETQYF.

The V call is TRBV4-2, the J call TRBJ2-2, with TRBD2 identical over 8 bases. Germline CDR1 and CDR2: LGHNA and YNFKEQ. The CDR3 has 16 residues. With V trimmed by 0 bases and J by 5 bases, 5 bases remained unmatched. CDR3 sequence (DNA): TGTGCCAGCAGCCAAGATACGGGGGGGCTTACCGGGGAGCTGTTTTTT. This sequence encodes CASSQDTGGLTGELFF.

There are a few counts of this clone. The V and J genes are TRBV6-1 and TRBJ1-2; D ambiguous. From germline, CDR1 is MNHNS and CDR2 SASEGT. V lost 4 bases to trimming and J lost 4 bases, with 10 bases between them. The CDR3 is 13 residues long. For the CDR3, the DNA is TGTGCCAGCAGTGTCGACTTAGGCTATGGCTACACCTTC. Amino acids: CASSVDLGYGYTF.

The J gene is TRBJ1-5, the V gene TRBV19; D uncertain. CDR1 and CDR2 from the germline V gene are LNHDA and SQIVND (reference sequence). The CDR3 loop spans 16 amino acids. The germline V and J ends were trimmed by 1 base and 4 bases, with 14 bases remaining between them. The CDR3 reads CASSIGLREANQPQHF. In DNA, the CDR3 is TGTGCCAGTAGTATAGGTCTGAGGGAGGCGAATCAGCCCCAGCATTTT. The full variable domain, in which reference TRBV19 and TRBJ1-5 provide the parts outside the CDR3, is DGGITQSPKYLFRKEGQNVTLSCEQNLNHDAMYWYRQDPGQGLRLIYYSQIVNDFQKGDIAEGYSVSREKKESFPLTVTSAQKNPTAFYLCASSIGLREANQPQHFGDGTRLSIL.

The chain uses TRBV6-5 and TRBJ2-3, with D hard to call. CDR1 is MNHEY and CDR2 is SVGAGI in the germline V gene. The CDR3 totals 13 residues. Deletions cut 2 bases from V and 1 base from J, with 4 bases between. CDR3 DNA sequence: TGTGCCAGCAGTTACACCCGCACAGATACGCAGTATTTT. This codes for CASSYTRTDTQYF.

The rearrangement links TRBV28 to TRBJ1-2; D unclear. V dropped 4 bases and J dropped 4 bases, with 19 bases sitting between them. Germline assignment: CDR1 MDHEN and CDR2 SYDVKM. The CDR3 has 16 residues. The CDR3 loop reads CASSSADAGLPYGYTF. DNA for the CDR3: TGTGCCAGCAGTTCGGCCGATGCAGGATTACCCTATGGCTACACCTTC.

This rearrangement joins TRBV11-2 to TRBJ2-3; D is ambiguous. Between the trimmed V and J ends, which lost 5 bases and 8 bases, there was a span of 8 bases. The CDR3 totals 11 residues. Germline loops: CDR1 SGHAT, CDR2 FQNNGV. CDR3 sequence: CASSHYGTQYF. CDR3 DNA: TGTGCCAGCAGCCACTACGGTACGCAGTATTTT.

This chain connects TRBV5-1 to TRBJ2-3; no reliable D call. From germline, CDR1 is SGHRS and CDR2 YFSETQ. This CDR3 has 12 residues. V dropped 0 bases and J dropped 6 bases, with 5 bases sitting between them. The CDR3 nucleotides are TGCGCCAGCAGCTTGGAAGGGGATACGCAGTATTTT. This gives the protein CASSLEGDTQYF. Combining the CDR3 with reference TRBV5-1 and TRBJ2-3 gives the whole variable domain KAGVTQTPRYLIKTRGQQVTLSCSPISGHRSVSWYQQTPGQGLQFLFEYFSETQRNKGNFPGRFSGRQFSNSRSEMNVSTLELGDSALYLCASSLEGDTQYFGPGTRLTVL.

The rearrangement links TRBV2 to TRBJ1-2, with TRBD1 as a possible D gene (6 bases). CDR3 size: 18 residues. V dropped 8 bases and J dropped 6 bases, with 31 bases sitting between them. The germline V gene encodes CDR1 SNHLY and CDR2 FYNNEI. The CDR3 sequence is CASSSSGIILSGGHGYTF. The DNA for the CDR3 is TGTGCCAGCTCAAGCTCCGGGATCATTCTCTCGGGGGGGCATGGCTACACCTTC.

This clone has more than one count but fewer than ten. The CDR3 DNA reads as TGTGCCAGTTACGATCACAGGGATCAGCCCCAGCATTTT. This gives the protein CASYDHRDQPQHF. The V gene is TRBV28, the J gene TRBJ1-5; D possibly corresponds to TRBD1 (6 bases). This CDR3 has 13 residues. The V end lost 9 bases, the J end lost 5 bases, and 14 bases lay between the germline ends. Germline lookup yields CDR1 MDHEN and CDR2 SYDVKM.

This clone came up a few times. V gene TRBV6-1 combines with J gene TRBJ2-5; 12 bases line up with TRBD2. Germline V CDR1 and CDR2: MNHNS, SASEGT. Trimming cost V 2 bases and J 2 bases; bases outside gene matches: 0. The length of the CDR3 is 15 residues. Written as DNA, the CDR3 is TGTGCCAGCAGTGAACTAGCGGGGGGGCAAGAGACCCAGTACTTC. Translating it yields CASSELAGGQETQYF.